This T cell receptor beta chain was captured by sequencing in a study of T cells after yellow fever vaccination (dated by TCRdb to between 2018 and 2021). General notes on the study: The SMART-Seq v4 Ultra Low Input RNA kit was used to prepare libraries from fractions with low cell numbers. To follow T-cell clones before and after primary and booster YFV17D yellow fever vaccination, bulk TCR alpha and beta repertoires were sequenced over time. Two healthy male donors made up the cohort, one aged 18 to 30 years and the other aged 30 to 40 years. Bulk PBMC replicates and cell subsets were isolated from blood drawn at multiple timepoints before and after both primary and secondary immunization. The paper as a whole reports these results and caveats: FACS-sorted repertoires could contain abundant contaminating clonotypes from the bulk population, so computational filtering was required. Because the study included only a couple of donors, the extent to which the findings can be generalized is limited. A small fraction of clonotypes showed up in both the CD4 and CD8 compartments, probably as a result of convergent recombination. The secondary T-cell response was weaker than the primary response but faster, peaking on day 5 instead of day 15. After the booster, most clones that had expanded after primary vaccination were detected again (around 96% of CD4 and roughly nine tenths of CD8), suggesting broad maintenance of memory.

TCR cDNA was synthesized by 5'RACE template switching, through which a universal primer site and unique molecular identifiers were introduced. cDNA synthesis was primed from both the TCR alpha and TCR beta constant segments. Library amplification used two PCR steps, and the second PCR step added sample barcodes and sequencing adapters. Sequencing of libraries was done on Illumina HiSeq 2500 (2x100 bp) or NovaSeq (2x150 bp). In the original analysis: MIGEC handled demultiplexing of reads and collapsing into UMI consensus sequences, while MiXCR performed V(D)J alignment. Vaccine-responding clonotypes were identified with edgeR using replicate PBMC samples, with FDR below 0.01 and a log2 fold change above 5 up to day 15 being required. Each bulk clonotype received a CD4 or CD8 identity based on whether the sequenced CD4 or CD8 repertoire contained that clonotype at higher abundance. The raw public data were reprocessed by TCRdb itself: fastp quality trimming at Q25, MiXCR clonotype calling, in-frame beta chains only. Entries are consolidated by CDR3 protein sequence, retaining the most common genes and DNA. These V and J calls rely on TCRdb rather than the paper's analysis. Present in this sample are 600,000 to 750,000 distinct CDR3 sequences, over 9% of which were seen just once. The top ten clones comprise under 15% of the sample.

This clonotype was counted a few times. It lacks a known antigen. The input lacks base qualities; no much larger clone sits a single base away. The CDR3, from cysteine to phenylalanine, totals 12 residues. Just the 36-base CDR3 DNA is kept, in frame starting at base 1. The germline V gene yields SGHTA for CDR1 and FQGNSA for CDR2. The V and J ends are trimmed by 6 bases and 4 bases, leaving 10 bases between them. What the treatment or condition label conveys for this sample: live attenuated yellow fever vaccine strain. At every blood-draw timepoint, two biological replicates of bulk PBMCs were collected. A standard Ficoll-Paque protocol was used to isolate PBMCs from peripheral blood. TriZol was used to extract RNA from bulk PBMCs, from CD4 and CD8 fractions, and from dextramer-positive and dextramer-negative fractions.

The sequencing used PBMCs, collected on the day of the yellow fever booster vaccination. This receptor chain uses TRBV7-2 and TRBJ2-7; no D gene can be assigned with confidence. The receptor's source is a young man who received the YFV17D yellow fever vaccine. The CDR3 protein sequence reads: CASSKQNYEQYF. The DNA sequence follows: TGTGCCAGCAGTAAACAGAATTACGAGCAGTACTTC. The CDR3 plus the reference TRBV7-2 and TRBJ2-7 genes for the other parts give the full variable domain: GAGVSQSPSNKVTEKGKDVELRCDPISGHTALYWYRQSLGQGLEFLIYFQGNSAPDKSGLPSDRFSAERTGGSVSTLTIQRTQQEDSAVYLCASSKQNYEQYFGPGTRLTVT.